This is a list of T cell receptor beta chains from one sample in a study of blood T cell repertoires in COVID-19. Produced via immunoSEQ multiplex PCR; TCRdb's table is partial and in-frame only. The sample shows approximately 65,000 clones, about 90% of them seen only once. Sequenced input: peripheral blood. The receptors derive from a man aged 50-60 years with COVID-19, enrolled during active disease. The CDR3 runs from the conserved cysteine through the conserved F or W. The D gene is left open where the match is weak. Clone size is not always given. Where it is, it says once, few, many or a class for expanded clones.

V: TRBV28; D: .; size: .; J: TRBJ2-7; DNA: TGTGCCAGCAGTTTTGCCAGCGCGGGGCCTAAGTACTTC; CDR3: CASSFASAGPKYF
V: TRBV19; D: .; size: .; J: TRBJ1-3; DNA: TGTGCCAGTAGTATAAGCACGGCGGCCTCTGGAAACACCATATATTTT; CDR3: CASSISTAASGNTIYF
V: TRBV1; D: .; size: .; J: TRBJ1-5; DNA: TGCACCAGCAGCCAAGATCGGGACAAGGAGAGAGCTCAGCCCCAGCATTTT; CDR3: CTSSQDRDKERAQPQHF
V: TRBV11-3; D: TRBD2; size: .; J: TRBJ2-1; DNA: TGTGCCAGCAGCCCCAATAGCGGGATCTCCTACAATGAGCAGTTCTTC; CDR3: CASSPNSGISYNEQFF
V: TRBV29-1; D: TRBD2; size: .; J: TRBJ2-1; DNA: TGCAGCGCGCAAAAAAGCGGGACGTCCTACAATGAGCAGTTCTTC; CDR3: CSAQKSGTSYNEQFF
V: TRBV7-9; D: .; size: .; J: TRBJ1-4; DNA: TGTGCCAGCAGCTTAGGTTACACAGGGAGTAATGAAAAACTGTTTTTT; CDR3: CASSLGYTGSNEKLFF
V: TRBV6-5; D: .; size: .; J: TRBJ1-2; DNA: TGTGCCAGCAGGGGAGGTTTTTCTAACTATGGCTACACCTTC; CDR3: CASRGGFSNYGYTF
V: TRBV6-6; D: TRBD2; size: .; J: TRBJ2-1; DNA: TGTGCCAGCAGCTTAAGCCGAGGAGCCGTAACTAGCGGGAGAGAGTCCTACAATGAGCAGTTCTTC; CDR3: CASSLSRGAVTSGRESYNEQFF
V: TRBV21-1; D: .; size: .; J: TRBJ2-7; DNA: TGTGCCAGCAGCAAAGGTCTGATAGCGGGGCGATCCTACGAGCAGTACTTC; CDR3: CASSKGLIAGRSYEQYF
V: TRBV30; D: .; size: .; J: TRBJ2-3; DNA: TGTGCCTGGACGAAGGTAGCAGCCACAGATACGCAGTATTTT; CDR3: CAWTKVAATDTQYF
V: TRBV18; D: .; size: .; J: TRBJ1-1; DNA: TGTGCCAGCTCACCCCTAGTGATAATGAACACTGAAGCTTTCTTT; CDR3: CASSPLVIMNTEAFF
V: TRBV29-1; D: .; size: .; J: TRBJ1-3; DNA: TGCAGCGTTCAGCGGGGATCTGGAAACACCATATATTTT; CDR3: CSVQRGSGNTIYF
V: TRBV2; D: .; size: few; J: TRBJ2-7; DNA: TGTGCCAGCAGGTGGGGCTCCTCCTACGAGCAGTACTTC; CDR3: CASRWGSSYEQYF
V: TRBV5-1; D: TRBD1; size: few; J: TRBJ2-7; DNA: TGCGCCAGCAGCGCTGGACAGGGCTTTTCCTACGAGCAGTACTTC; CDR3: CASSAGQGFSYEQYF
V: TRBV6-6; D: .; size: .; J: TRBJ2-7; DNA: TGTGCCAGCAGTGCGAGCGGTACGGGCTACGAGCAGTACTTC; CDR3: CASSASGTGYEQYF
V: TRBV11-2; D: TRBD2; size: .; J: TRBJ2-7; DNA: TGTGCCAGCAGCTTAGAAGGGGTAGCGGGAGCCTACGAGCAGTACTTC; CDR3: CASSLEGVAGAYEQYF
V: TRBV6-6; D: .; size: .; J: TRBJ1-4; DNA: TGTGCCAGCAGTACGACGGGGGAAAAACTGTTTTTT; CDR3: CASSTTGEKLFF
V: TRBV2; D: .; size: .; J: TRBJ1-3; DNA: TGTGCCAGCCGAGGGGGGGTGGGAAACACCATATATTTT; CDR3: CASRGGVGNTIYF
V: TRBV7-8; D: TRBD2; size: .; J: TRBJ2-7; DNA: TGTGCCAGCAGCCCCGCGGGGGTGTCGCCCTCCTACGAGCAGTACTTC; CDR3: CASSPAGVSPSYEQYF
V: TRBV5-6; D: .; size: .; J: TRBJ2-7; DNA: TGTGCCAGCAGCTTGGCGCTCAGGGACTACGAGCAGTACTTC; CDR3: CASSLALRDYEQYF
V: TRBV30; D: .; size: .; J: TRBJ2-7; DNA: TGTGCCTGCACAAACAGGGATCCCTACGAGCAGTACTTC; CDR3: CACTNRDPYEQYF
V: TRBV27; D: TRBD2; size: .; J: TRBJ2-1; DNA: TGTGCCAGCATCCCCGCCGGGCTAGCGGGCCCCTACAATGAGCAGTTCTTC; CDR3: CASIPAGLAGPYNEQFF
V: TRBV11-2; D: .; size: once; J: TRBJ2-5; DNA: TGTGCCAGCAGCCCTTATGCGGAGACCCAGTACTTC; CDR3: CASSPYAETQYF
V: TRBV19; D: .; size: .; J: TRBJ2-5; DNA: TGTGCCAGTAGTATAGGGCACACAGCTTCTTCACAAGAGACCCAGTACTTC; CDR3: CASSIGHTASSQETQYF
V: TRBV7-8; D: .; size: .; J: TRBJ2-2; DNA: TGTGCCAGCAGCTTATCCGGGAGAGACACCGGGGAGCTGTTTTTT; CDR3: CASSLSGRDTGELFF
V: TRBV2; D: TRBD2; size: .; J: TRBJ2-5; DNA: TGTGCCAGCAGTGATGTAGCGGGAGGGCAAGAGACCCAGTACTTC; CDR3: CASSDVAGGQETQYF
V: TRBV19; D: TRBD2; size: .; J: TRBJ2-1; DNA: TGTGCCAGTAGTCCCCCGGCGGGGGAGCTAGGGCCCCTCAATGAGCAGTTCTTC; CDR3: CASSPPAGELGPLNEQFF
V: TRBV18; D: .; size: .; J: TRBJ2-1; DNA: TGTGCCAGCTCACCCCAGGGGGGACTAGGCAATGAGCAGTTCTTC; CDR3: CASSPQGGLGNEQFF
V: TRBV6-5; D: .; size: .; J: TRBJ1-4; DNA: TGTGCCAGCAGAGCCACAGTGGCTAATGAAAAACTGTTTTTT; CDR3: CASRATVANEKLFF
V: TRBV7-6; D: .; size: .; J: TRBJ2-1; DNA: TGTGCCAGCAGCTTAACTCTTGACAGCTCCAATGAGCAGTTCTTC; CDR3: CASSLTLDSSNEQFF
V: TRBV7-9; D: .; size: .; J: TRBJ1-4; DNA: TGTGCCAGCAGCTTAGGGACAAGTCCTAGGAATGAAAAACTGTTTTTT; CDR3: CASSLGTSPRNEKLFF
V: TRBV6-1; D: .; size: .; J: TRBJ1-6; DNA: TGTGCCAGCAGTGAAGCGCCGTTGAGCTCCTATAATTCACCCCTCCACTTT; CDR3: CASSEAPLSSYNSPLHF
V: TRBV6-1; D: .; size: .; J: TRBJ1-5; DNA: TGTGCTGTCGGGTCTAGCAATCAGCCCCAGCATTTT; CDR3: CAVGSSNQPQHF
V: TRBV5-1; D: TRBD2; size: .; J: TRBJ2-7; DNA: TGCGCCAGCAGCCGAGGGACTAGCGGTACTTACGAGCAGTACTTC; CDR3: CASSRGTSGTYEQYF
V: TRBV4-3; D: TRBD1; size: .; J: TRBJ1-3; DNA: TGCGCCAGCAGCCAAGAAAGGGGGCGGGCGGGAAACACCATATATTTT; CDR3: CASSQERGRAGNTIYF
V: TRBV25-1; D: .; size: .; J: TRBJ1-2; DNA: TGTGCCAGCAGTGCCAACACCGGGATTCACATAGGGGGCTACACCTTC; CDR3: CASSANTGIHIGGYTF
V: TRBV1; D: .; size: .; J: TRBJ2-1; DNA: TGCACCAGCAGCCCGCAAGATACCGAGAAGCGGAACCTACTCTCCTACAATGAGCAGTTCTTC; CDR3: CTSSPQDTEKRNLLSYNEQFF
V: TRBV5-5; D: .; size: few; J: TRBJ2-1; DNA: TGTGCCAGCAGCGGTGGAGGGCCTTGGGGCTACAATGAGCAGTTCTTC; CDR3: CASSGGGPWGYNEQFF
V: TRBV2; D: TRBD1; size: .; J: TRBJ1-3; DNA: TGTGCCAGCAGAAACAGGGGAGGCTCTGGAAACACCATATATTTT; CDR3: CASRNRGGSGNTIYF
V: TRBV6-1; D: .; size: .; J: TRBJ2-5; DNA: TGTGCCAGCAGTGAAGCGTTGGCAACAGAGACCCAGTACTTC; CDR3: CASSEALATETQYF
V: TRBV24-1; D: .; size: .; J: TRBJ2-2; DNA: TGTGCCACCAGTGATTTGGACAGTCTGGGTAACACCGGGGAGCTGTTTTTT; CDR3: CATSDLDSLGNTGELFF
V: TRBV7-8; D: .; size: few; J: TRBJ2-6; DNA: TGTGCCAGCAGCTTAAAAGTGTTAGTTCTATCTGGGGCCAACGTCCTGACTTTC; CDR3: CASSLKVLVLSGANVLTF
V: TRBV11-2; D: TRBD2; size: .; J: TRBJ2-1; DNA: TGTGCCAGCAGCTCCCCCCTACTAGCGGGAGGAAGCAATGAGCAGTTCTTC; CDR3: CASSSPLLAGGSNEQFF
V: TRBV10-3; D: .; size: once; J: TRBJ1-5; DNA: TGTGCCATCAGTGAGGGAGGTAGCAATCAGCCCCAGCATTTT; CDR3: CAISEGGSNQPQHF
V: TRBV6-1; D: .; size: .; J: TRBJ1-5; DNA: TGTGCCAGTAGTGTTCCAAAATTCAGGGGCAATCAGCCCCAGCATTTT; CDR3: CASSVPKFRGNQPQHF
V: TRBV7-9; D: .; size: .; J: TRBJ2-1; DNA: TGTGCCAGCAGCTCGATTTTTAGCTCCTACAATGAGCAGTTCTTC; CDR3: CASSSIFSSYNEQFF
V: TRBV4-1; D: TRBD2; size: .; J: TRBJ2-7; DNA: TGCGCCAGCAGCCCCGGGCTGCTAGCGGGAGGTGAGCAGTACTTC; CDR3: CASSPGLLAGGEQYF
V: TRBV10-3; D: .; size: .; J: TRBJ1-2; DNA: TGTGCCATCACCACGCAGGGCGACTATGGCTACACCTTC; CDR3: CAITTQGDYGYTF
V: TRBV28; D: .; size: .; J: TRBJ1-5; DNA: TGTGCCAGCAGTTTCGCAGGGATCAATCAGCCCCAGCATTTT; CDR3: CASSFAGINQPQHF
V: TRBV5-1; D: .; size: .; J: TRBJ2-2; DNA: TGCGCCAGCAGCGAGGGTTTCACCGGGGAGCTGTTTTTT; CDR3: CASSEGFTGELFF
V: TRBV7-2; D: .; size: .; J: TRBJ1-2; DNA: TGTGCCAGCAGCTTAGGTCGTGGTGCCAGTGGCTACACCTTC; CDR3: CASSLGRGASGYTF
V: TRBV5-1; D: .; size: .; J: TRBJ2-1; DNA: TGCGCCAGCAGCTTGCGGTCCCGCCTTTATGAGCAGTTCTTC; CDR3: CASSLRSRLYEQFF
V: TRBV3-1/TRBV3-2; D: .; size: few; J: TRBJ1-6; DNA: TGTGCCAGCAGCCAAAAGGGGGATTCACCCCTCCACTTT; CDR3: CASSQKGDSPLHF
V: TRBV24-1; D: .; size: .; J: TRBJ2-7; DNA: TGTGCCACCAGTGATTTCGCCGGGGAGCAGTACTTC; CDR3: CATSDFAGEQYF
V: TRBV6-5; D: TRBD1; size: .; J: TRBJ2-7; DNA: TGTGCCAGCAGCGGCGACAGGGACAGCTCCTACGAGCAGTACTTC; CDR3: CASSGDRDSSYEQYF
V: TRBV6-5; D: .; size: .; J: TRBJ1-6; DNA: TGTGCCAGCAGGAATACAGGGAGCCGATCCCTCCACTTT; CDR3: CASRNTGSRSLHF
V: TRBV27; D: TRBD2; size: .; J: TRBJ2-1; DNA: TGTGCCAGCAGACGGATAGCAGCAGCGGGAGTTGCAAATGAGCAGTTCTTC; CDR3: CASRRIAAAGVANEQFF
V: TRBV20-1; D: .; size: .; J: TRBJ1-5; DNA: TGCAGTGCTAGTGGAAGGAGCGGTCAGCCCCAGCATTTT; CDR3: CSASGRSGQPQHF